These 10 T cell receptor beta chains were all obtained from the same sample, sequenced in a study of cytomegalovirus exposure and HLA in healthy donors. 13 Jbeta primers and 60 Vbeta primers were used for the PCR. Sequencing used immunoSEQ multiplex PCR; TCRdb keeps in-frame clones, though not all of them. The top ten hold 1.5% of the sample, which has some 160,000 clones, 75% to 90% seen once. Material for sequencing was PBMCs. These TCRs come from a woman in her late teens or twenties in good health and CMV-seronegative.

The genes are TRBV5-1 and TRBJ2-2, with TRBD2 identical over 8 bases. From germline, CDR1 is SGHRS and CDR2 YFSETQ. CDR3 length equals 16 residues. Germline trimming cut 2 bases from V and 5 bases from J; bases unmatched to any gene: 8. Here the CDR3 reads CASSFAYGGATGELFF. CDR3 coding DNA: TGCGCCAGCAGCTTCGCTTACGGGGGGGCGACCGGGGAGCTGTTTTTT.

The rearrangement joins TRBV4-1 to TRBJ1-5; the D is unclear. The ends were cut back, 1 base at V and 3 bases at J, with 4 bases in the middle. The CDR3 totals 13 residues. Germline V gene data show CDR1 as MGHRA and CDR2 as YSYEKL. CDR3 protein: CASSQGLNQPQHF. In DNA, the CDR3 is TGCGCCAGCAGCCAAGGTCTCAATCAGCCCCAGCATTTT.

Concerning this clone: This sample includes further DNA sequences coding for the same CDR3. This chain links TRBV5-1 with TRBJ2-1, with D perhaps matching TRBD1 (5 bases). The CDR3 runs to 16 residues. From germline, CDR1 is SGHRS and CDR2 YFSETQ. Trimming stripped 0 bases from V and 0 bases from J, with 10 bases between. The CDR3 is CASSLGGSSSYNEQFF. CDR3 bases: TGCGCCAGCAGCTTGGGGGGCAGTAGCTCCTACAATGAGCAGTTCTTC.

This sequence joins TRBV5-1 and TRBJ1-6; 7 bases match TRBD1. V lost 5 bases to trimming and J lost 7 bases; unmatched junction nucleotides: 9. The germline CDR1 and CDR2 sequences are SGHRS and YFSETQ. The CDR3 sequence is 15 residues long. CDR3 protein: CASRSGQAGNSPLHF. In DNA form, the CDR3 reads TGCGCCAGCAGATCCGGACAGGCCGGGAATTCACCCCTCCACTTT.

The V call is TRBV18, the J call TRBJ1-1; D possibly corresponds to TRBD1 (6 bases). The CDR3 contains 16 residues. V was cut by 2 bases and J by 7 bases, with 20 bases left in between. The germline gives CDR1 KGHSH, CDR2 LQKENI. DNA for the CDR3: TGTGCCAGCTCACCAGGGGCCACAGGGTTTCGACTTGAAGCTTTCTTT. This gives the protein CASSPGATGFRLEAFF.

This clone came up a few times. CDR3 nucleotide sequence: TGTGCCAGCAGTCTACGAGATACGCAGTATTTT. This translates into CASSLRDTQYF. The rearrangement uses TRBV28 and TRBJ2-3; D uncertain. CDR1 and CDR2 (germline): MDHEN, SYDVKM. CDR3 length: 11 amino acids. Trimming took 5 bases from V and 5 from J, leaving 5 bases between them.

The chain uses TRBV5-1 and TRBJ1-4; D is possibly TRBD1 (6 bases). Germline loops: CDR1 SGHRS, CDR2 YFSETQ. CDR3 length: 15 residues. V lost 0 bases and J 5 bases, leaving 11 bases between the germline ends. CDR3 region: CASSLVGTPNEKLFF. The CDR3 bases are TGCGCCAGCAGCTTGGTAGGGACACCCAATGAAAAACTGTTTTTT.

The CDR3 coding sequence is TGTGCCAGCAGCTTCGGACAGGGCCCCTACAATGAGCAGTTCTTC. The encoded protein is CASSFGQGPYNEQFF. The rearrangement links TRBV11-2 to TRBJ2-1; TRBD1 matches 8 bases. From germline, CDR1 is SGHAT and CDR2 FQNNGV. V was clipped by 3 bases and J by 2 bases; unmatched bases: 3. The CDR3 is 15 amino acids. Drawing the rest from reference TRBV11-2 and TRBJ2-1, the complete variable domain is EAGVAQSPRYKIIEKRQSVAFWCNPISGHATLYWYQQILGQGPKLLIQFQNNGVVDDSQLPKDRFSAERLKGVDSTLKIQPAKLEDSAVYLCASSFGQGPYNEQFFGPGTRLTVL.

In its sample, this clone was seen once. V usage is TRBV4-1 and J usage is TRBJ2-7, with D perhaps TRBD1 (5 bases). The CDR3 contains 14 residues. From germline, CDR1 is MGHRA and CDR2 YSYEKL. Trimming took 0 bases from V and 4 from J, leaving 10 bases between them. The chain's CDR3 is CASSQERGPYEQYF. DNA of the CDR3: TGCGCCAGCAGCCAAGAAAGGGGTCCGTACGAGCAGTACTTC.

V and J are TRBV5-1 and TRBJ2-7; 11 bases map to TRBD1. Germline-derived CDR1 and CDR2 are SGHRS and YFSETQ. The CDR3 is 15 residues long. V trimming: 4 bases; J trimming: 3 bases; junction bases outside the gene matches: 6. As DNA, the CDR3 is TGCGCCAGCAGCCTGACCGGGACAGGGGGCTACGAGCAGTACTTC. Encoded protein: CASSLTGTGGYEQYF.